This paragraph covers one T cell receptor (beta chain) sequence. Its target antigen remains unknown. One base away there is no much larger clone; base qualities are not given. This entry comes from a study of blood T cell repertoires in COVID-19 (dated by TCRdb to the early 2020s). About the investigation overall: The collaborator samples originated in the United States, Italy and Spain and spanned the acute and convalescent phases of COVID-19. The prospective study material was composed of cDNA or gDNA derived from T cells, B-cell-depleted T cells, or PBMCs. HLA class I and class II types, where available, came from metadata supplied by the sample provider rather than from assay-based typing. Sample metadata almost always included a de-identified subject ID, COVID-19 status, age in years and sex. The repertoires were released in a freely available public database intended as a resource for research on the immune response to SARS-CoV-2. The dataset comprised deeply sampled blood TCRbeta repertoires from subjects exposed to, actively infected with, or recovered from COVID-19. Samples were obtained from the ongoing ImmuneRACE study (first 160 participants) and from about 1,300 subjects provided by 6 global collaborators.

Summary of the overall study and its limitations: Clinical and demographic metadata were provided uncurated, with the amount varying by source and participant.

TCRbeta CDR3 regions were amplified from genomic DNA using the immunoSEQ Assay, a bias-controlled multiplex PCR. Per the authors' processing: Nucleated cell counts per sample were estimated from amplification of reference gene primers within the assay. Sequence reads were collapsed and filtered to measure the absolute abundance of every unique TCRbeta CDR3 rearrangement. For each sample, productive Simpson clonality was calculated as the square root of Simpson's diversity index across productive rearrangements. This immuneACCESS table, as held by TCRdb, lists in-frame sequences with V and J called but not all clones. Of the missing ones, under half trace to an unresolved V gene in checked studies; the others have no known cause. The D gene and trimming were derived from the DNA, and the V and J assignments and clone size from that table. This sample lists 200,000 or so clones; over 75% were detected once. The ten largest clonotypes hold 11% of the sample.

Collaborating institutions collected whole blood in K2EDTA tubes following their own protocols. For TCRbeta analysis, collaborator samples were shipped as frozen whole blood, as isolated PBMCs, or as DNA extracted from either sample type. The TCR comes from a human donor with active or convalescent COVID-19. The donor label of this sample is uncertain. Specimen: peripheral blood.

The nucleotide sequence is given as TGTGCCAGCAGCCAAGGGCACGGGAGGAGCTCCTACAATGAGCAGTTCTTC. Translated, it reads CASSQGHGRSSYNEQFF. The sequence links TRBV3-1 (or the pseudogene TRBV3-2) to TRBJ2-1, and 7 bases in between align with TRBD2. From a lookup of the germline V gene (reference sequence), CDR1 and CDR2 are LGHDT and YNNKEL. Inclusive of the bounding cysteine and phenylalanine, the CDR3 is 17 residues long. Only the CDR3 part of the read is kept: 51 bases, read in frame from the first base. Ends trimmed: V by 1 base, J by 0 bases; bases unmatched to a gene: 6.